The 30 T cell receptor beta chains in this list originate from one sample, sequenced in a study of cytomegalovirus exposure and HLA in healthy donors. The PCR contained 60 Vbeta and 13 Jbeta primers. Assay used: immunoSEQ multiplex PCR; TCRdb lists only in-frame clones, some missing. This sample has 180,000 or so clones, with around 77% found just once. The sequencing sample was made of PBMCs. These TCRs come from a woman aged 25-40 years in good health and CMV-seropositive.

This chain joins TRBV7-9 and TRBJ2-7, with 11 bases matching TRBD2. J was trimmed by 13 bases and V by 6 bases; bases with no gene match: 14. Germline CDR1 reads SEHNR; CDR2 reads FQNEAQ (reference sequence). The CDR3 runs to 14 residues. The chain's CDR3 is CASRTLAGEGEEYF. CDR3 nucleotide sequence: TGTGCCAGCAGGACACTAGCGGGAGAAGGGGAGGAATACTTC.

V is TRBV29-1 and J is TRBJ1-4, with D unclear. CDR3 length: 14 amino acids. CDR1 and CDR2 from the germline V gene are SQVTM and ANQGSEA. V was shortened by 7 bases and J by 0 bases, with 12 bases between the two germline ends. Here the CDR3 reads CSGGDPATNEKLFF. CDR3 bases: TGCAGCGGAGGAGACCCAGCAACTAATGAAAAACTGTTTTTT.

To note about this clone: The identical CDR3 is also encoded by other nucleotide sequences in the sample. The V and J genes are TRBV30 and TRBJ1-1; 8 bases fit TRBD1. Germline CDR1 is GTSNPN and CDR2 is SVGIG (reference sequence). CDR3 length: 13 amino acids. V lost 5 bases, J lost 2 bases, and 4 bases stayed unmatched. CDR3 bases: TGTGCCTGGGACAGGGGACTTAACACTGAAGCTTTCTTT. Translation: CAWDRGLNTEAFF.

DNA for the CDR3: TGTGCCAGCAGTCTACCCGCGTCTGGGGCCAACGTCCTGACTTTC. It yields the protein CASSLPASGANVLTF. V is TRBV6-5 and J is TRBJ2-6, with D uncertain. Trimming pared 5 bases from V and 1 base from J, leaving 9 bases between. The germline V gene encodes CDR1 MNHEY and CDR2 SVGAGI. The CDR3 consists of 15 residues.

V usage is TRBV6-6 and J usage is TRBJ2-7; TRBD2 is a possible D gene (6 bases). Germline values: CDR1 MNHNY, CDR2 SVGAGI (reference sequence). Trimming took off 2 bases at V and 9 bases at J, with 20 bases between the two ends. The CDR3 consists of 15 residues. The CDR3 reads CASSYTPGLLGAQYF. In nucleotides, the CDR3 is TGTGCCAGCAGTTACACTCCGGGACTTCTGGGAGCGCAGTACTTC.

This chain links TRBV19 with TRBJ1-1; weak D call: TRBD1 (5 bases). Per the germline V gene, CDR1 is LNHDA and CDR2 is SQIVND (reference sequence). The CDR3 totals 14 residues. The V and J ends lost 7 bases and 1 base respectively, with 13 bases between them. The DNA of the CDR3 is TGTGCCAGTAAGGTGGCCGGGGGGAACACTGAAGCTTTCTTT. Residues: CASKVAGGNTEAFF.

Notes on this clone: At the DNA level, this CDR3 is encoded by other sequences in the same sample as well. The chain employs TRBV4-1 and TRBJ2-5, with D possibly being TRBD1 (5 bases). V lost 3 bases to trimming and J lost 4 bases, with 12 bases between them. CDR1 is MGHRA and CDR2 is YSYEKL in the germline V gene. The CDR3 consists of 14 residues. The CDR3 here is CASSHLQVRETQYF. DNA of the CDR3: TGCGCCAGCAGCCACCTACAGGTCCGAGAGACCCAGTACTTC.

The V call is TRBV28, the J call TRBJ2-7; a weak D match, TRBD1 (6 bases). The CDR3 is 15 amino acids. Per germline, CDR1 MDHEN and CDR2 SYDVKM. Trimming took 4 bases from V and 3 from J, leaving 16 bases between them. The CDR3 DNA is TGTGCCAGCAGTTCCTCCCGGGACACCTTCTACGAGCAGTACTTC. Protein: CASSSSRDTFYEQYF.

This clone was seen a single time. This sequence joins TRBV4-3 and TRBJ1-1; 8 positions agree with TRBD1. Germline V gives CDR1 LGHNA, CDR2 YSLEER. V gave up 0 bases and J gave up 5 bases; unmatched junction bases: 8. CDR3 length: 16 amino acids. The CDR3 nucleotides read TGCGCCAGCAGCCAAGAGGCTCACAGGGGGAGAACTGAAGCTTTCTTT. Encoded protein: CASSQEAHRGRTEAFF.

J is TRBJ2-2 and V is TRBV7-6; 7 nucleotides line up with TRBD2. Germline assignment: CDR1 SGHVS and CDR2 FNYEAQ. The CDR3 has 15 amino acids. V was clipped by 10 bases and J by 4 bases; unmatched bases: 12. CDR3 residues: CATARSGAATGELFF. CDR3 nucleotides: TGTGCCACAGCTAGGAGCGGGGCTGCCACCGGGGAGCTGTTTTTT.

This chain's CDR3 is CASSVGRKRGAHNEQFF. CDR3 bases: TGTGCCAGCAGCGTAGGCCGCAAGCGGGGGGCCCACAATGAGCAGTTCTTC. This chain connects TRBV9 to TRBJ2-1; 9 nucleotides line up with TRBD2. V lost 0 bases and J lost 5; bases outside the gene matches: 9. The CDR3 is 17 amino acids. Germline V lookup: CDR1 SGDLS, CDR2 YYNGEE.

This clone was found a few times. The chain links TRBV5-8 to TRBJ1-5, with D perhaps TRBD1 (6 bases). V lost 4 bases to trimming and J lost 5 bases, with 10 bases between them. Germline values: CDR1 SGHTS, CDR2 YDEGEE. The CDR3 length is 13 residues. The CDR3 coding sequence is TGTGCCAGCAGCCTGGACAGAGATCAGCCCCAGCATTTT. As protein: CASSLDRDQPQHF.

Comment on this clone: One end of the junction is discordant with germline, which a read error may explain. The CDR3 sequence: CANSFKLDSPLHF. The CDR3 nucleotides read TGTGCCAACAGCTTTAAACTGGATTCACCCCTCCACTTT. This sequence joins TRBV7-6 and TRBJ1-6; D gene unclear. The germline V gene encodes CDR1 SGHVS and CDR2 FNYEAQ. The CDR3 extends over 13 amino acids.

This chain links TRBV10-3 with TRBJ1-2; no clear D. The CDR3 contains 13 residues. The germline V and J ends were trimmed by 3 bases and 6 bases, with 11 bases remaining between them. The germline gives CDR1 ENHRY, CDR2 SYGVKD. This chain's CDR3 is CAISDGNSHGYTF. The DNA for the CDR3 is TGTGCCATCAGTGACGGAAACAGTCATGGCTACACCTTC.

The chain carries TRBV19 and TRBJ1-2; D is unresolved. V lost 0 bases to trimming and J lost 6 bases, with 8 bases between them. This CDR3 region has 13 residues. The germline CDR1 and CDR2 sequences are LNHDA and SQIVND (reference sequence). The CDR3 sequence is CASSIDPNDGYTF. In DNA, the CDR3 is TGTGCCAGTAGTATAGATCCTAATGATGGCTACACCTTC.

CDR3 nucleotide sequence: TGTGCCAGCAGCTCCTGGGGGGAGGGAGAGACCCAGTACTTC. The encoded protein is CASSSWGEGETQYF. The J gene is TRBJ2-5, the V gene TRBV11-2, with TRBD2 identical over 7 bases. The CDR3 runs to 14 residues. Germline CDR1 SGHAT, CDR2 FQNNGV. The junction had 6 bases not matched to a gene; V was cut back by 4 bases and J by 4 bases.

This clone was detected only once. The chain links TRBV28 to TRBJ1-1; maybe TRBD1 (5 bases). Trimming removed 2 bases from V and 0 bases from J, with 13 bases in between. The CDR3 spans 16 residues. The V gene's germline CDR1 is MDHEN and CDR2 SYDVKM. As DNA, the CDR3 is TGTGCCAGCAGTTTACGCGGGGACGGAATGAACACTGAAGCTTTCTTT. Translated: CASSLRGDGMNTEAFF.

The genes are TRBV13 and TRBJ2-7; 7 bases align to TRBD2. Germline trimming cut 5 bases from V and 0 bases from J; bases unmatched to any gene: 7. The CDR3 is 15 residues long. Germline V gives CDR1 PRHDT, CDR2 FYEKMQ (reference sequence). CDR3 coding DNA: TGTGCCAGCAGCCGCCCTAGCGGTGGCTCCTACGAGCAGTACTTC. Its protein product is CASSRPSGGSYEQYF.

The sample holds a few counts of this clone. J is TRBJ1-2 and V is TRBV5-1; 10 bases agree with TRBD1. Germline V lookup: CDR1 SGHRS, CDR2 YFSETQ. V shed 5 bases and J 1 base; nucleotides not matched to a gene: 8. The length of the CDR3 is 16 residues. CDR3 amino acids: CASRGTGDNINYGYTF. The DNA of the CDR3 is TGCGCCAGCAGGGGGACAGGGGACAATATTAACTATGGCTACACCTTC.

The V and J genes are TRBV10-3 and TRBJ2-2, with 10 bases that match TRBD1. With 3 bases clipped from V and 7 bases from J, the junction kept 8 bases outside the gene matches. This CDR3 region has 16 residues. Germline loops: CDR1 ENHRY, CDR2 SYGVKD. This CDR3 reads CAISDPGQGSGGELFF. CDR3 sequence (DNA): TGTGCCATCAGTGACCCGGGACAGGGGTCGGGCGGGGAGCTGTTTTTT.

This chain joins TRBV5-1 and TRBJ2-5, with a possible D match to TRBD1 (6 bases). The ends were cut back, 4 bases at V and 0 bases at J, with 10 bases in the middle. Per germline, CDR1 SGHRS and CDR2 YFSETQ. CDR3 length: 14 residues. The CDR3 DNA is TGCGCCAGCAGCGCGCAGGGGTACCAAGAGACCCAGTACTTC. Encoded protein: CASSAQGYQETQYF.

The chain is built from TRBV2 and TRBJ2-7; the match to TRBD2 covers 8 bases. Germline CDR1 SNHLY, CDR2 FYNNEI. The CDR3 is made up of 15 amino acids. Trimming at V came to 0 bases and at J to 0 bases, leaving 1 base not matched to a gene. CDR3 DNA sequence: TGTGCCAGCAGTGAAGCCAGCGGGAGCTCCTACGAGCAGTACTTC. Residues: CASSEASGSSYEQYF.

This clone was seen more than once but under ten times. The rearrangement joins TRBV4-3 to TRBJ1-4; 8 bases agree with TRBD1. Looked up from germline, CDR1 is LGHNA and CDR2 is YSLEER. The CDR3 runs 14 residues. The V gene end was trimmed by 3 bases and the J gene end by 5 bases; junction bases not matched to a gene: 2. CDR3 in amino acids: CASSHRTGNEKLFF. The CDR3 DNA sequence: TGCGCCAGCAGCCACCGGACAGGGAATGAAAAACTGTTTTTT.

This chain uses TRBV19 with TRBJ2-3; D is unresolved. In germline, CDR1 is LNHDA, CDR2 SQIVND (reference sequence). The CDR3 spans 13 residues. V lost 7 bases, J lost 1 base, and 9 bases lay in between. As DNA, the CDR3 is TGTGCCAGTAATACTGGAGGCACAGATACGCAGTATTTT. It is translated as CASNTGGTDTQYF.

This chain links TRBV9 with TRBJ1-1, with a tentative D call TRBD1 (6 bases). The germline CDR1 and CDR2 sequences are SGDLS and YYNGEE. Trimming cost V 4 bases and J 0 bases, with 10 bases left between them. This CDR3 contains 14 residues. This CDR3 reads CASSLTGLNTEAFF. CDR3 coding DNA: TGTGCCAGCAGCCTGACAGGTTTGAACACTGAAGCTTTCTTT.

This chain uses TRBV5-1 with TRBJ2-3, with 7 bases matching TRBD1. V dropped 1 base and J dropped 3; count of bases not matched to a gene: 5. The CDR3 covers 15 residues. CDR1 and CDR2 from the germline V gene are SGHRS and YFSETQ. CDR3 amino acids: CASSLRGLETDTQYF. In nucleotides, the CDR3 is TGCGCCAGCAGCTTGAGGGGGCTCGAGACAGATACGCAGTATTTT.

This CDR3 is CSVNKGARGYTF. The CDR3 region has the DNA TGCAGCGTCAATAAGGGGGCGAGGGGCTACACCTTC. V is TRBV29-1 and J is TRBJ1-2; 7 bases align to TRBD1. The trim removed 6 bases at V and 8 bases at J, leaving 9 bases unmatched. Germline V CDR1 and CDR2: SQVTM, ANQGSEA. CDR3 length equals 12 residues.

CDR3 DNA: TGCGCCAGCAGTTTCGGGACTAGCGGGATCGAGACCCAGTACTTC. It specifies CASSFGTSGIETQYF. The V call is TRBV5-1, the J call TRBJ2-5, with 13 bases aligning to TRBD2. The CDR3 spans 15 residues. J gave up 5 bases and V 5 bases, and 6 bases lay outside the gene matches. From germline, CDR1 is SGHRS and CDR2 YFSETQ.

V and J are TRBV25-1 and TRBJ1-1; TRBD1 matches at 8 bases. CDR3 size: 18 residues. J lost 1 base, V lost 4 bases, and 14 bases had no gene match. The germline V gene has CDR1 MGHDK and CDR2 SYGVNS. DNA for the CDR3: TGTGCCAGCAGTGGGCGTTCCGGGCAGGGGGCGGCGAACACTGAAGCTTTCTTT. It is translated as CASSGRSGQGAANTEAFF.

J is TRBJ2-7 and V is TRBV19; D perhaps matches TRBD2 (5 bases). The germline gives CDR1 LNHDA, CDR2 SQIVND (reference sequence). The CDR3 spans 15 residues. The ends were cut back, 3 bases at V and 2 bases at J, with 14 bases in the middle. CDR3 amino acids: CASSILAVGAYEQYF. CDR3 nucleotide sequence: TGTGCCAGTAGTATTTTGGCGGTGGGAGCCTACGAGCAGTACTTC.